This T cell receptor beta chain was sequenced during a study of PD-1 blockade in classical Hodgkin lymphoma. Study background: Administration of nivolumab to patients was at 3 mg/kg intravenously every 2 weeks.

General study results and limits: Newly diagnosed patients and complete responders had comparable diversity at baseline.

Each patient experienced a relapse that followed autologous stem cell transplantation, and brentuximab vedotin exposure varied. Some clones are missing from TCRdb's copy, which holds only in-frame ones; the method was immunoSEQ multiplex PCR. The table has 90,000 or so clones, around 90% seen once; the top ten hold approximately 2.4%. Worth noting for this clone: Its antigen is not known.

Germline CDR1 and CDR2: LNHDA and SQIVND (reference sequence). The CDR3 is 15 amino acids. This clonotype was sampled from a human donor with classical Hodgkin lymphoma. The chain combines TRBV19 with TRBJ2-5, with 10 bases identical to TRBD1. The DNA end is more similar to TRBJ2-7, so the J call may be wrong. The material sequenced was peripheral blood mononuclear cells (PBMCs), taken before the second cycle of nivolumab. The CDR3 region has the DNA TGTGCCAGTAGTATCAACCGGGACAGGGGTGGCGAGCAGTACTTC. Translating it yields CASSINRDRGGEQYF.